A selection of T cell receptor beta chains follows, all from one sample in a study of beta chain features in type 1 diabetes. TCRdb keeps only in-frame clones here, not all; method: immunoSEQ multiplex PCR. Among 300,000 to 400,000 clones, approximately 9.7% were seen once, and the ten largest hold about 1%. The source material was central memory CD4+ T cells from blood. These receptors all stem from a man younger than 45 with type 1 diabetes. CDR3s include the opening cysteine and the closing phenylalanine or tryptophan.

TRBV6-5	TRBJ2-2	CASRPPGATGELFF
TRBV5-1	TRBJ2-1	CASSLVAELYNEQFF
TRBV19	TRBJ2-5	CASSVTAPPSETQYF
TRBV6-1	TRBJ1-2	CASSSPGRPGYGYTF
TRBV11-2	TRBJ1-6	CASSLEFDSPLHF
TRBV4-3	TRBJ1-4	CASSQDRTGTEKLFF
TRBV25-1	TRBJ2-4	CASSLTVGIQYF
TRBV28	TRBJ2-7	CASSFKRYEQYF
TRBV7-6	TRBJ2-5	CASSLGRGETQYF
TRBV4-2	TRBJ1-6	CASSQGQGYNSPLHF
TRBV9	TRBJ2-6	CASSGGTTSGANVLTF
TRBV7-6	TRBJ2-3	CASSSQGGDTQYF
TRBV6-5	TRBJ2-5	CAPPGERETQYF
TRBV18	TRBJ2-5	CASSLGQVKETQYF
TRBV6-1	TRBJ2-3	CASSEAGRVRTDTQYF
TRBV28	TRBJ1-2	CASSSPSSGQFIRYTF
TRBV23-1	TRBJ2-5	CASSQSTRDRGKGTQYF
TRBV5-1	TRBJ2-3	CASSQDRGRDTQYF
TRBV10-3	TRBJ2-5	CATLSQETQYF
TRBV20-1	TRBJ1-2	CSARDNYGYTF
TRBV6-5	TRBJ2-3	CASSYSKGDTDTQYF
TRBV7-2	TRBJ2-7	CASSPRGGYEQYF
TRBV20-1	TRBJ2-3	CSGGTDTQYF
TRBV5-1	TRBJ1-5	CADPAGGRRDQPQHF
TRBV5-1	TRBJ2-2	CASSGQGATGTGELFF
TRBV30	TRBJ1-5	CAWSIPYSNQPQHF
TRBV14	TRBJ1-3	CASSPKLPGQLGNTIYF
TRBV7-9	TRBJ2-5	CASSSQGRETQYF
TRBV7-2	TRBJ1-1	CASSLRLPTGGPNTEAFF
TRBV30	TRBJ1-4	CAWAQSEKLFF
TRBV7-9	TRBJ2-2	CASSADSYTGELFF
TRBV25-1	TRBJ2-5	CASSELAGGPGETQYF
TRBV2	TRBJ1-5	CASSIDRVHQPQHF
TRBV9	TRBJ2-7	CASSVTAGYEPYF